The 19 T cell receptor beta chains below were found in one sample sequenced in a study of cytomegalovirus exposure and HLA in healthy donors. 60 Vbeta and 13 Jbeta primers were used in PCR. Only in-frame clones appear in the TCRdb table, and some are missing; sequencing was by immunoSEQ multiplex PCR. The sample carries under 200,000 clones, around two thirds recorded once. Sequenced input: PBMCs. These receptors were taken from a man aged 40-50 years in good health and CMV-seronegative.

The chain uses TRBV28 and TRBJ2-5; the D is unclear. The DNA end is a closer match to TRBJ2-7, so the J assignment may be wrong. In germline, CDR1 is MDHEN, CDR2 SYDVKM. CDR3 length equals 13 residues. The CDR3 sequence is CASSLAPSYEQYF. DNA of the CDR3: TGTGCCAGCAGTTTAGCACCCTCCTACGAGCAGTACTTC.

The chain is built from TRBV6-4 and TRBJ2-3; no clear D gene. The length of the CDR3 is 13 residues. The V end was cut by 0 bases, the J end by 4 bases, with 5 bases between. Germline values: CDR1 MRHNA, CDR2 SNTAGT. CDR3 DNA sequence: TGTGCCAGCAGTGACTCGCAGTCAGATACGCAGTATTTT. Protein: CASSDSQSDTQYF.

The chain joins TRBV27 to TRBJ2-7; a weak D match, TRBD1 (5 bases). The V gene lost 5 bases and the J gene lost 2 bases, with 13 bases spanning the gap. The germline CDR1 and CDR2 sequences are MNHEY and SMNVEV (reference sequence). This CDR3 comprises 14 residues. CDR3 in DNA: TGTGCCAGCAGTCCCCAGGGAACAGCCTACGAGCAGTACTTC. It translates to CASSPQGTAYEQYF.

The CDR3 region has the DNA TGCGCCAGCAGCGAGACAGGGGCTAATCAGCCCCAGCATTTT. Protein: CASSETGANQPQHF. The rearrangement joins TRBV5-1 to TRBJ1-5; the match to TRBD1 covers 8 bases. CDR1 is SGHRS and CDR2 is YFSETQ in the germline V gene. The length of the CDR3 is 14 residues. Trimming cost V 4 bases and J 4 bases; bases outside gene matches: 4.

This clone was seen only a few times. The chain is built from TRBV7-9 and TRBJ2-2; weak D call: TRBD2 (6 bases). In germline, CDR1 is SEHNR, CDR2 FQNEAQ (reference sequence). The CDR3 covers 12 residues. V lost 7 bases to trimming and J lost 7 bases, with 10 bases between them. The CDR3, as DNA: TGTGCCAGCAACCGGGGGTTCGGGGAGCTGTTTTTT. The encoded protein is CASNRGFGELFF.

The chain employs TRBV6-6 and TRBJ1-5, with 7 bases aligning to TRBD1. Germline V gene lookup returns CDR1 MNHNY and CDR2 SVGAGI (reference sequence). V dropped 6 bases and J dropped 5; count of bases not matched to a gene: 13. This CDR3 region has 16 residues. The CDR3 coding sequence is TGTGCCAGCAGACCCTCTACAGGGGATGGGGATCAGCCCCAGCATTTT. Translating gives CASRPSTGDGDQPQHF.

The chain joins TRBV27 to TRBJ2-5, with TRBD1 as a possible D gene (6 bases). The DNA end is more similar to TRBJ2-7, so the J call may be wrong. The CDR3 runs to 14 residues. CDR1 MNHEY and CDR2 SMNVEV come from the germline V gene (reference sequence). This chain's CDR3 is CASSFLQGAYEQYF. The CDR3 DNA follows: TGTGCCAGCAGTTTCCTACAGGGCGCCTACGAGCAGTACTTC.

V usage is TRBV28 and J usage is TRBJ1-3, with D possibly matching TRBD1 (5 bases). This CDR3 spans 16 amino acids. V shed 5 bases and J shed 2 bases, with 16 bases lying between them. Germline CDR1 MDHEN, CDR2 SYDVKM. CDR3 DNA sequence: TGTGCCAGCAGTCCACCAGGGATTACGGCTGGAAACACCATATATTTT. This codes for CASSPPGITAGNTIYF. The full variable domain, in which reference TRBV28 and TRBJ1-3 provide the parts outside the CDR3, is DVKVTQSSRYLVKRTGEKVFLECVQDMDHENMFWYRQDPGLGLRLIYFSYDVKMKEKGDIPEGYSVSREKKERFSLILESASTNQTSMYLCASSPPGITAGNTIYFGEGSWLTVV.

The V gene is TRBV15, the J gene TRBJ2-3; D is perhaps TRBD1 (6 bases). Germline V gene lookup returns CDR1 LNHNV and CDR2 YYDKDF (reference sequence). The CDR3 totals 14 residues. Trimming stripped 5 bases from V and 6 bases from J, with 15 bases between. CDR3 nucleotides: TGTGCCACCAGCTCGGGGACACAGCCGGATACGCAGTATTTT. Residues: CATSSGTQPDTQYF. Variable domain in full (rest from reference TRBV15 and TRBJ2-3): DAMVIQNPRYQVTQFGKPVTLSCSQTLNHNVMYWYQQKSSQAPKLLFHYYDKDFNNEADTPDNFQSRRPNTSFCFLDIRSPGLGDTAMYLCATSSGTQPDTQYFGPGTRLTVL.

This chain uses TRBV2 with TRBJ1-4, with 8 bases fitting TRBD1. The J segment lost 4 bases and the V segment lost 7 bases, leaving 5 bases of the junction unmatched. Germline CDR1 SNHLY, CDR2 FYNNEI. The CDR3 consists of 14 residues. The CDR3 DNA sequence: TGTGCCAGCACAAGACAGGGGAGTAATGAAAAACTGTTTTTT. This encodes CASTRQGSNEKLFF.

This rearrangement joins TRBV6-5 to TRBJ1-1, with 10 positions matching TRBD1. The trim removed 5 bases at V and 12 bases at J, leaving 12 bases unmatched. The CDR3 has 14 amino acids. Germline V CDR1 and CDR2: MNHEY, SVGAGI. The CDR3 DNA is TGTGCCAGCAGTCGTACGACCGACAGGGGGCGTTCTTTCTTT. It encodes CASSRTTDRGRSFF.

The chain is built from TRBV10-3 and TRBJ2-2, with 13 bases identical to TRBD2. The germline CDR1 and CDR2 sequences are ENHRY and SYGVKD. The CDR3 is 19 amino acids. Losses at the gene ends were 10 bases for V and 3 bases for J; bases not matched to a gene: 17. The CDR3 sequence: CATMTSGGLLKADTGELFF. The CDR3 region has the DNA TGTGCCACCATGACTAGCGGGGGGCTCCTAAAAGCGGACACCGGGGAGCTGTTTTTT.

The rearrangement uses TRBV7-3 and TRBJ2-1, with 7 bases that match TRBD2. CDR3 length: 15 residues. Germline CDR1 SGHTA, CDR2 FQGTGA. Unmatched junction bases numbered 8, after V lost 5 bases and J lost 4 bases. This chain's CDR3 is CASSATSGEYNEQFF. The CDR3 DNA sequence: TGTGCCAGCAGCGCTACCAGCGGGGAATACAATGAGCAGTTCTTC.

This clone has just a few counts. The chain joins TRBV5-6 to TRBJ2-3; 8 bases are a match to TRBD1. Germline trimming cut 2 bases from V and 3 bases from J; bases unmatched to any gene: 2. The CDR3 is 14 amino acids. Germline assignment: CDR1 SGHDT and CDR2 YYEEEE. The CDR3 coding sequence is TGTGCCAGCAGCTTTGGACAGGGAACAGATACGCAGTATTTT. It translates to CASSFGQGTDTQYF.

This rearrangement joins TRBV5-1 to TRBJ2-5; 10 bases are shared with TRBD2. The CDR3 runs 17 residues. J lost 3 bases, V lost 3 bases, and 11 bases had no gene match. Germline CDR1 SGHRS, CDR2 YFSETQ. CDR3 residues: CASSSMTSGPYEETQYF. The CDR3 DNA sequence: TGCGCCAGCAGCTCCATGACTAGCGGGCCTTACGAAGAGACCCAGTACTTC. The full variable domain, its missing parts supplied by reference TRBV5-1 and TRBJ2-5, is KAGVTQTPRYLIKTRGQQVTLSCSPISGHRSVSWYQQTPGQGLQFLFEYFSETQRNKGNFPGRFSGRQFSNSRSEMNVSTLELGDSALYLCASSSMTSGPYEETQYFGPGTRLLVL.

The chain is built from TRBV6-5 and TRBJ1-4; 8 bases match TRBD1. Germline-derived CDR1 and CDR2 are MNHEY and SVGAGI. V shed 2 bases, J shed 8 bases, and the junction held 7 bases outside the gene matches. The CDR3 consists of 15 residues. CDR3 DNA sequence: TGTGCCAGCAGTTACGTCGGGACAGGAGGGGAAAAACTGTTTTTT. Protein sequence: CASSYVGTGGEKLFF.

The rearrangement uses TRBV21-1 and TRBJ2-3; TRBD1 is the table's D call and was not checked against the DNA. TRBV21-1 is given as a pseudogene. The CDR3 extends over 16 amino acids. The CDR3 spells CASSKTQTTFTDTQYF. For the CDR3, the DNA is TGTGCCAGCAGTAAAACACAAACCACCTTCACAGATACGCAGTATTTT.

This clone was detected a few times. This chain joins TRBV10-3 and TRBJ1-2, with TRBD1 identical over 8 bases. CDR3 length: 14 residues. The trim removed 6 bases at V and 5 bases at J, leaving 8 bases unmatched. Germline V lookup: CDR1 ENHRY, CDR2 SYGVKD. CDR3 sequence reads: CAIRADRGPYGYTF. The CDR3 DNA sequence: TGTGCCATCAGGGCTGACAGGGGACCTTATGGCTACACCTTC.

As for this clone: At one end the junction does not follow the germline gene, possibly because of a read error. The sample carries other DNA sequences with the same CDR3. The CDR3 here is CASSVATGTRISGANVLTF. For the CDR3, the DNA is TGTGCCAGCAGCGTAGCTACGGGGACAAGGATCTCTGGGGCTAACGTCCTGACTTTC. The V call is TRBV9, the J call TRBJ2-6, with a tentative D call TRBD1 (6 bases). Per the germline V gene, CDR1 is SGDLS and CDR2 is YYNGEE. The CDR3 has 19 amino acids.